The 7 T cell receptor beta chains in this list originate from one sample, sequenced in a study of OX40 agonist ivuxolimab in advanced cancers. TCRdb's copy holds only in-frame clones and misses some; the assay was immunoSEQ multiplex PCR. Among nearly 45,000 clones listed, roughly 90% were seen once. The material sequenced was CD4+ or CD8+ T cells sorted from blood, taken in a trial of the OX40 agonist ivuxolimab. The receptor source for this set is an adult with an advanced solid tumor such as melanoma, head and neck, liver or kidney cancer.

The V gene is TRBV9, the J gene TRBJ1-1; D remains ambiguous. This CDR3 is built from 14 residues. Germline V gives CDR1 SGDLS, CDR2 YYNGEE. V lost 0 bases and J lost 2, with 8 bases in between. The CDR3 reads CASSVAGRNTEAFF. The CDR3 DNA is TGTGCCAGCAGCGTAGCCGGGAGAAACACTGAAGCTTTCTTT.

The V call is TRBV7-9, the J call TRBJ2-1, with D unresolved. The CDR3 spans 12 residues. Trimming stripped 1 base from V and 8 bases from J, with 6 bases between. Germline loops: CDR1 SEHNR, CDR2 FQNEAQ (reference sequence). The CDR3 nucleotides are TGTGCCAGCAGCTTAGGTATTTATGAGCAGTTCTTC. Translation: CASSLGIYEQFF.

This clone is a singleton in its sample. V gene TRBV6-1 combines with J gene TRBJ1-6; maybe TRBD1 (5 bases). V shed 5 bases and J shed 8 bases, with 13 bases lying between them. Looked up from germline, CDR1 is MNHNS and CDR2 is SASEGT. The CDR3 runs to 14 residues. The CDR3 DNA reads as TGTGCCAGCAGTCCTAGGGGAATCTATTCACCCCTCCACTTT. Encoded protein: CASSPRGIYSPLHF.

The chain couples TRBV27 to TRBJ1-2; a possible D gene is TRBD1 (6 bases). V lost 5 bases, J lost 4 bases, and 17 bases lay in between. Germline CDR1 is MNHEY and CDR2 is SMNVEV (reference sequence). This CDR3 spans 15 amino acids. The CDR3 protein is CASSRGGGRFYGYTF. CDR3 DNA sequence: TGTGCCAGCAGTCGGGGAGGGGGGAGATTCTATGGCTACACCTTC.

The gene calls are TRBV15 and TRBJ1-5; D might be TRBD1 (6 bases). The CDR3 covers 15 residues. Germline CDR1 is LNHNV and CDR2 is YYDKDF (reference sequence). V dropped 7 bases and J dropped 8 bases, with 21 bases sitting between them. In DNA, the CDR3 is TGTGCCACCACCACCGGGCTGGGGGGCAGGGAGCCCCAGCATTTT. It is translated as CATTTGLGGREPQHF.

The V and J genes are TRBV6-1 and TRBJ2-5; possibly TRBD1 for D (5 bases). Trimming removed 7 bases at V and 5 bases at J, with 11 bases between. The CDR3 sequence is 12 residues long. The germline V gene encodes CDR1 MNHNS and CDR2 SASEGT. CDR3 DNA sequence: TGTGCCAGCATCCAATCAGGGGAGACCCAGTACTTC. Translated: CASIQSGETQYF.

This rearrangement joins TRBV6-1 to TRBJ2-7, with 7 positions matching TRBD2. Germline lookup yields CDR1 MNHNS and CDR2 SASEGT. The V segment lost 2 bases and the J segment 3 bases; nucleotides outside the gene matches: 7. CDR3 length equals 15 residues. In DNA form, the CDR3 reads TGTGCCAGCAGTGAATGGAAGGGCGGGAGCTACGAGCAGTACTTC. The encoded protein is CASSEWKGGSYEQYF.